This T cell receptor (beta chain) derives from a study of T cell clonotyping in hematopoietic cell transplantation (dated by TCRdb to the early 2020s). About the investigation overall: A total of around 140 blood samples were collected in the study from 30 to 45 consecutive transplant recipients and their related donors. Recruitment of patients ran from September 2015 to early 2017, and follow-up continued until September 2020 or until death. Study-level results and caveats: Inverse Simpson Index values from donors and from recipients before transplant predicted broader TCR repertoire diversity after transplant. Just a small fraction of recipient repertoires overlapped with donor repertoires, and more than 97% appeared de novo at the given depth. The sample size was limited, and because cells were not sorted, the contributions of CD4 and CD8 repertoires could not be separated. After transplant, TCR diversity in recipients dropped, and pathologically expanded clonotypes climbed progressively between day 30 and day 180.

Taken from cysteine to phenylalanine, the CDR3 has 14 residues. Just CDR3 DNA is preserved here, 42 bases in frame from base 1. The germline V gene provides CDR1 SGHTA and CDR2 FQGNSA. Clipping removes 5 bases from V and 1 base from J, with 5 as the unmatched junction base count. The immunoSEQ assay, a bias-controlled multiplex PCR with V- and J-specific primers, was used to amplify TCR beta CDR3 regions from genomic DNA. A second PCR step added a proprietary barcode and Illumina adapter sequences to the CDR3 amplicons. CDR3 libraries were sequenced on an Illumina MiSeq instrument. The authors' analysis ran thus. Export and quality control were handled in immunoSEQ Analyzer 3.0, while downstream analyses relied on R Bioconductor and Immunarch. Only productive rearrangements within the normalized downsampled data set were used in the calculation of repertoire metrics. Pathologically expanded clonotypes were defined as those larger than 5 templates in the normalized cohort. Repertoire diversity was measured with the Inverse Simpson Index. CMV-specificity analyses were carried out on the non-normalized data set to capture all clonotypes. TCRdb re-hosts the immuneACCESS table, in-frame sequences only. Its copies lack some clones; in the studies checked, an unresolved V gene accounts for under half of them, and the cause for the rest is not known. V and J calls and clone size follow that table, whereas D and trimming were derived from the DNA. This sample gives some 11,000 clones in total; less than 60% of them show up just once. Approximately 11% of the sample lies in the top ten.

Regarding this clone: Its specific antigen is unknown. Within one base of it there is no much larger clone, and no base qualities were kept.

Blood samples for TCR beta sequencing were provided by related transplant donors. Nuclei Lysis Solution was used to extract genomic DNA from fresh or cryopreserved unfractionated peripheral blood mononuclear cells. The sample taken for sequencing was peripheral blood mononuclear cells. The receptor was derived from a man in his forties or fifties in good health. Some clones in this sample may be carry-over from other donors' samples. The receptor chain draws on TRBV7-2 and TRBJ2-7; 7 central bases correspond to TRBD2. The CDR3 region reads CASSRDYKSYEQYF. The nucleotide sequence is TGTGCCAGCAGCCGGGACTACAAATCCTACGAGCAGTACTTC.